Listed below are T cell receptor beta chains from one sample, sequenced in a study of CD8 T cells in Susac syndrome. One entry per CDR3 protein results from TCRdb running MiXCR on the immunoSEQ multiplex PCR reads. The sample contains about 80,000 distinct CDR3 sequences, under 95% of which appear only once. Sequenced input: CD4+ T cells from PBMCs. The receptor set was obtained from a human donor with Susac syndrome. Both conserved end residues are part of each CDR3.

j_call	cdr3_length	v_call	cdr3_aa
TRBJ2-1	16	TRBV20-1	CSASITGQGPKDEQFF
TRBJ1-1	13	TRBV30	CACTYRVTSEAFF
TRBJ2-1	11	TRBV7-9	CASSLARGQFF
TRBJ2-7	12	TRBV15	CATSRALTQQYF
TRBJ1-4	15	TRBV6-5	CASSFGGAGVEKLFF
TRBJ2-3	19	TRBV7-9	CASSSGRGAQLPSTDTQYF
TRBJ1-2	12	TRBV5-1	CASSLEPGGYTF
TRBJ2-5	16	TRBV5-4	CASSSISGGGGETQYF
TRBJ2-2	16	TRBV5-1	CASGNREDGNTGELFF
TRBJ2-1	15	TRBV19	CASSIAARRGNEQFF
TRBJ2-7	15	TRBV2	CASSTQRGLGDEQYF
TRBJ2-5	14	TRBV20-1	CSASGQGVRETQYF
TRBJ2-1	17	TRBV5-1	CASSGATSPGRSDEQFF
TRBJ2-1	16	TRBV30	CAWRTSGRGTYNEQFF
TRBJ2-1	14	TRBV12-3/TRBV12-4	CASRGAGLYNEQFF
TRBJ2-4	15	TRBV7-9	CASSLRGIGQNIQYF
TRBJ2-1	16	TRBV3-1	CASSQEFSGGFNEQFF
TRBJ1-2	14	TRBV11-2	CASRRAYIVYGYTF
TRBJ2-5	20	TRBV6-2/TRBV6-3	CASSYRLQAGGIGERETQYF
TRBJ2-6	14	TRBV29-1	CSAEGMSGANVLTF
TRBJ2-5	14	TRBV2	CASSDGQGGETQYF
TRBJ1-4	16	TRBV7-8	CASRTGTAATNEKLFF
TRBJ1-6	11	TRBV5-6	CASSADSPLHF
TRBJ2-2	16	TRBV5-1	CASSPRQGANTGELFF
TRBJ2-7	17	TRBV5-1	CASSLGKTSTVSYEQYF
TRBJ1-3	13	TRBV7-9	CASSWGSGNTIYF
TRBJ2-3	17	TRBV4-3	CASSQGLASGYTDTQYF
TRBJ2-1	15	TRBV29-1	CSVDGWRGGRNEQFF
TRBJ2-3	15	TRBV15	CATSRGEALHDTQYF